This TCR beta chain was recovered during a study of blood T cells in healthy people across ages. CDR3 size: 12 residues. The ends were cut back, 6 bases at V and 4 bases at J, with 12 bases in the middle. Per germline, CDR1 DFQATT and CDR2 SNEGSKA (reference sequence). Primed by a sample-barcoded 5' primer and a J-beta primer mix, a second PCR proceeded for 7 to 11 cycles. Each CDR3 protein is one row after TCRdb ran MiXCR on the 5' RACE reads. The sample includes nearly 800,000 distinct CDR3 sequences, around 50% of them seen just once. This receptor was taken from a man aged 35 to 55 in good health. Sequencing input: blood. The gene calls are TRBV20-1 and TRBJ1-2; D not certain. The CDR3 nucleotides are TGCAGTGCATCTATAGGTACCTATGGCTACACCTTC. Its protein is CSASIGTYGYTF.